The entry below describes one T cell receptor beta chain. The source of the sample is a study of blood T cell repertoires in COVID-19. Study summary: The study drew acute and convalescent COVID-19 samples from the United States, Italy and Spain. In each case, the material was cDNA or gDNA derived from T cells, B-cell-depleted T cells, or PBMCs.

Profiling relied on immunoSEQ multiplex PCR, and the TCRdb table lists in-frame clones only, not all of them. The repertoire consists of 180,000 or so clones, with approximately 89% occurring once and the leading ten covering 2.5%. The origin of this receptor is a man in his forties with active or convalescent COVID-19. Sequenced input: peripheral blood.

The CDR3 loop reads CASSARPQQGRTNEKLFF. In DNA form, the CDR3 reads TGTGCCAGCAGCGCCCGCCCCCAACAGGGGAGAACTAATGAAAAACTGTTTTTT. The chain recombines TRBV7-9 with TRBJ1-4; TRBD1 matches at 7 bases. V lost 5 bases to trimming and J lost 1 base; unmatched junction nucleotides: 13. Germline V gene sequence: CDR1 SEHNR, CDR2 FQNEAQ (reference sequence). This CDR3 region has 18 residues.